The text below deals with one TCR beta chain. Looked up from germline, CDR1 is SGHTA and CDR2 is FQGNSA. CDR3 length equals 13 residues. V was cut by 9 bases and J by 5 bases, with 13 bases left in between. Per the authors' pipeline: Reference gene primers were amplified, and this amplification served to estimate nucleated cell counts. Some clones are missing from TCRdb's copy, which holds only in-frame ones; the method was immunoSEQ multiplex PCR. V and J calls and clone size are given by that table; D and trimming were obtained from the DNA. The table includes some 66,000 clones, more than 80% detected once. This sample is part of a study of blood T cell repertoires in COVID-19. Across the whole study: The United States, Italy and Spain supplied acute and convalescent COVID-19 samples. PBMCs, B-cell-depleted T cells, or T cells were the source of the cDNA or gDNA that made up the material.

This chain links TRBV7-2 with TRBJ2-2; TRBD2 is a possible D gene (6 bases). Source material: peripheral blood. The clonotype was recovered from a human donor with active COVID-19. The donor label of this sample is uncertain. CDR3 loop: CASGDFRTGELFF. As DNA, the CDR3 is TGTGCCAGTGGGGACTTCCGGACCGGGGAGCTGTTTTTT.